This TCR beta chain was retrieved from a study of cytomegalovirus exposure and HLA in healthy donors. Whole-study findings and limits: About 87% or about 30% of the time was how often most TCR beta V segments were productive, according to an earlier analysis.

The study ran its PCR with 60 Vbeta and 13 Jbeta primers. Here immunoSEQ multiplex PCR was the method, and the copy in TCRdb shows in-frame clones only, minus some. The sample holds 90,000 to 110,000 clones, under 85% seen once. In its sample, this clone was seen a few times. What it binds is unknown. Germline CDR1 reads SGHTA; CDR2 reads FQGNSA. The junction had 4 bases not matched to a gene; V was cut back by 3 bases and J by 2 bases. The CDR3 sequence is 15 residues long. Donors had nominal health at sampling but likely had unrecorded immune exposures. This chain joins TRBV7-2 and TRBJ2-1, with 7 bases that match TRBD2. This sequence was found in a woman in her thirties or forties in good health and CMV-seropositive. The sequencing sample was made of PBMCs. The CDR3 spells CASSFGGGPYNEQFF. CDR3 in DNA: TGTGCCAGCAGCTTTGGCGGGGGACCCTACAATGAGCAGTTCTTC.